This TCR beta chain was retrieved from a study of CD8 T cells in Susac syndrome. The RNA, about 0.45 to 1 ug, was put through reverse transcription using random hexamers. Each CDR3 protein gets one entry after TCRdb re-called the immunoSEQ multiplex PCR reads with MiXCR. The sample includes about 120,000 distinct CDR3 sequences, 85% to 95% of them seen just once. From blood CD8+ and CD4+ T cells, the TCR beta chain was sequenced. Healthy donors constituted the controls, which were matched for age and sex. Isolation of CD8+ and CD4+ T cells was performed negatively, whereas enrichment of TEMRA cells was done by FACS. This CDR3 has 15 amino acids. Germline CDR1 is SGHDT and CDR2 is YYEEEE. Trimming pared 3 bases from V and 5 bases from J, leaving 17 bases between.

The receptor comes from a human donor in good health. This sequence joins TRBV5-6 and TRBJ2-5; D might be TRBD2 (6 bases). The specimen sequenced was CD4+ T cells from PBMCs. In nucleotides, the CDR3 is TGTGCCAGCAGCTATGCATCGGGACTGGCGGAGACCCAGTACTTC. Protein product: CASSYASGLAETQYF.